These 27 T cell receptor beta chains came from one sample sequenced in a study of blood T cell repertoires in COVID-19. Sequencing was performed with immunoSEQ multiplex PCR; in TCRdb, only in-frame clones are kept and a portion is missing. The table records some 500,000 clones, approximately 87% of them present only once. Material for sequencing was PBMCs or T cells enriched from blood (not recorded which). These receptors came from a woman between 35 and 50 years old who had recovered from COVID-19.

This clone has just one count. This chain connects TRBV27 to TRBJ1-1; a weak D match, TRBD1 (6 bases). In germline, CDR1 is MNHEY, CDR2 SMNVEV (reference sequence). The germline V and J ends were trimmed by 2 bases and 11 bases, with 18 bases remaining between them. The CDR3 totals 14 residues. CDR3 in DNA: TGTGCCAGCAGTTTAAGCGGGGGGGCATACACGGCTTTCTTT. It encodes CASSLSGGAYTAFF.

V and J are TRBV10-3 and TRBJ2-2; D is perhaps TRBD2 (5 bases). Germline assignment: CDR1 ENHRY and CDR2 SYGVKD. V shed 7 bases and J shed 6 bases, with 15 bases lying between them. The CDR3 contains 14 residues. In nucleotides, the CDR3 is TGTGCCATCAATCCTCTTGGAGGTCCCGGGGAGCTGTTTTTT. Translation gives CAINPLGGPGELFF.

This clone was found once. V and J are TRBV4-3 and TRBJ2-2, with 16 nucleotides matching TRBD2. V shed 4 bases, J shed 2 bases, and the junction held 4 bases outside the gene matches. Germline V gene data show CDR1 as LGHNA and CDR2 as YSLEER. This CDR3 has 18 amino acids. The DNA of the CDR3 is TGCGCCAGCAGCCCCGGGACTAGCGGGAGGGCAAACACCGGGGAGCTGTTTTTT. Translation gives CASSPGTSGRANTGELFF.

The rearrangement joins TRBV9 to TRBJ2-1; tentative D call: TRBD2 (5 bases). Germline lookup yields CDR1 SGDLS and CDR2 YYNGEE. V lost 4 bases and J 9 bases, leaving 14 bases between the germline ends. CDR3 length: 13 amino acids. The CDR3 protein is CASSPGFFVEQFF. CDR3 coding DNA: TGTGCCAGCAGCCCGGGGTTCTTCGTTGAGCAGTTCTTC.

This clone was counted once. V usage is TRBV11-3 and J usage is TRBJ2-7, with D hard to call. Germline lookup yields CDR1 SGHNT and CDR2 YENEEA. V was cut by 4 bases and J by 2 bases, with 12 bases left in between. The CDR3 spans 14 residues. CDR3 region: CASSSPPHTYEQYF. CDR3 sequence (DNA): TGTGCCAGCAGCTCCCCCCCCCACACCTACGAGCAGTACTTC.

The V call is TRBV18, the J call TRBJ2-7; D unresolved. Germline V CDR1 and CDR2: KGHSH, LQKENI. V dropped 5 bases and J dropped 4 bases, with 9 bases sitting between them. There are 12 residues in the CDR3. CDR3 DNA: TGTGCCAGCTCAGTCAGACTTTACGAGCAGTACTTC. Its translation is CASSVRLYEQYF.

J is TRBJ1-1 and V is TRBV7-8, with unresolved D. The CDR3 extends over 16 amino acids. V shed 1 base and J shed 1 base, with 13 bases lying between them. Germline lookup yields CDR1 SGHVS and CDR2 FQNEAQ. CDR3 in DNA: TGTGCCAGCAGCTTAGTGGCAGGTGTTGGGAACACTGAAGCTTTCTTT. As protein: CASSLVAGVGNTEAFF.

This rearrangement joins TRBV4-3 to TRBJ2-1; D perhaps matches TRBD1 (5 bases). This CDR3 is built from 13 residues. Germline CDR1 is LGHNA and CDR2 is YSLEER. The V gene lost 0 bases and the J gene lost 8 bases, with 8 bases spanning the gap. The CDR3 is CASSQDLGDEQFF. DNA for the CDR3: TGCGCCAGCAGCCAAGATCTAGGGGATGAGCAGTTCTTC.

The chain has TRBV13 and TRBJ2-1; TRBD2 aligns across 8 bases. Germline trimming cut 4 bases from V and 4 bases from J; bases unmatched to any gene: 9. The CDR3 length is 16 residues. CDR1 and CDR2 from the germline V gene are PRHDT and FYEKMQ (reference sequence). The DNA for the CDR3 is TGTGCCAGCAGCTGGGACCGGGCTAGCGGGTACAATGAGCAGTTCTTC. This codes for CASSWDRASGYNEQFF.

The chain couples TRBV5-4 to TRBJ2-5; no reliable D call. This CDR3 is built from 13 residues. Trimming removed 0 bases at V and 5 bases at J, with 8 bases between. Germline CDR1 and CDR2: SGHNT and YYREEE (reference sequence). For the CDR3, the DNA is TGTGCCAGCAGCTTGGACGCGAGGGAGACCCAGTACTTC. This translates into CASSLDARETQYF.

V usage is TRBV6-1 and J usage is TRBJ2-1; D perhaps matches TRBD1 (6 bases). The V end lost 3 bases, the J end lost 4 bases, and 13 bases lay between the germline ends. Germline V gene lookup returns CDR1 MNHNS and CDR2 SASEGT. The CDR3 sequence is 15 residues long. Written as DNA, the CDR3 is TGTGCCAGCAGTGATCCGGGACACCCTTACAATGAGCAGTTCTTC. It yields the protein CASSDPGHPYNEQFF.

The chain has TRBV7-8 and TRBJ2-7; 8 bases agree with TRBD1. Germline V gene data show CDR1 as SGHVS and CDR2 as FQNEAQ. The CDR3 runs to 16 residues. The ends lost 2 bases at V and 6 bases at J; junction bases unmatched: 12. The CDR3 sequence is CASSLSPRHRGSEQYF. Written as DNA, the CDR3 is TGTGCCAGCAGCTTAAGTCCCCGGCACAGGGGGTCCGAGCAGTACTTC.

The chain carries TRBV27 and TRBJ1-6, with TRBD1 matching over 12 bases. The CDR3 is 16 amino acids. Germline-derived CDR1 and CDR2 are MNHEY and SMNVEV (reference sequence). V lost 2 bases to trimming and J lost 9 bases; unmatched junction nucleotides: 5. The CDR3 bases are TGTGCCAGCAGTTTAGGGACAGGGGGCGCAGGTTCACCCCTCCACTTT. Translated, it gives CASSLGTGGAGSPLHF.

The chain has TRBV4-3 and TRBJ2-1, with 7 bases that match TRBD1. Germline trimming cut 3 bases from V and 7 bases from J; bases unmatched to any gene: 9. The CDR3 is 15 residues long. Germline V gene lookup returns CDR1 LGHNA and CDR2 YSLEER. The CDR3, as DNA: TGCGCCAGCAGCCACCGGACAGGTGGGGAGAATGAGCAGTTCTTC. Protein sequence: CASSHRTGGENEQFF.

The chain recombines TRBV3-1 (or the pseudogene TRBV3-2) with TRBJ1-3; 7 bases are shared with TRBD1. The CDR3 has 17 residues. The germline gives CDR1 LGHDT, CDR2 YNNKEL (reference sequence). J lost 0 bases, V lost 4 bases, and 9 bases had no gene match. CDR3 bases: TGTGCCAGCAGCCCCCGTGGACAGGTGGGCTCTGGAAACACCATATATTTT. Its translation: CASSPRGQVGSGNTIYF.

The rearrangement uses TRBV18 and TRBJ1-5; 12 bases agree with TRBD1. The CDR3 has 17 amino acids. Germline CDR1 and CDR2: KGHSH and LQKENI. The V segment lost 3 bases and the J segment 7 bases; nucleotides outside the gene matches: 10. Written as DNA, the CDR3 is TGTGCCAGCTCACCTGGATTCCCGGGACAGGGGGCGCAGCCCCAGCATTTT. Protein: CASSPGFPGQGAQPQHF. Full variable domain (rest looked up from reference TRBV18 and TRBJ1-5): NAGVMQNPRHLVRRRGQEARLRCSPMKGHSHVYWYRQLPEEGLKFMVYLQKENIIDESGMPKERFSAEFPKEGPSILRIQQVVRGDSAAYFCASSPGFPGQGAQPQHFGDGTRLSIL.

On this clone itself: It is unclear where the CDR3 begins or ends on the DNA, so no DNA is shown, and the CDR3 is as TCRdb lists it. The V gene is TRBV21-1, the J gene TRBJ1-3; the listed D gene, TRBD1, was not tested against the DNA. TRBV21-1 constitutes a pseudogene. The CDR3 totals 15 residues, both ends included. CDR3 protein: CASSKAVGQGNTIYF.

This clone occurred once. CDR3 sequence reads: CASSFGTSGGTHNEQFF. The CDR3, as DNA: TGTGCCAGCAGCTTCGGGACTAGCGGGGGGACACACAATGAGCAGTTCTTC. The rearrangement links TRBV5-4 to TRBJ2-1, with TRBD2 matching 15 bases. CDR3 length: 17 residues. Per germline, CDR1 SGHNT and CDR2 YYREEE (reference sequence). The J segment lost 5 bases and the V segment lost 2 bases, leaving 5 bases of the junction unmatched.

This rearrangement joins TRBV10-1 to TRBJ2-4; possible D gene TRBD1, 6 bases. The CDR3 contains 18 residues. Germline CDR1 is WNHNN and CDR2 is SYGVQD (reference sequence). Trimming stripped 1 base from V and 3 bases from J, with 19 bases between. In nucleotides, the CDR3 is TGCGCCAGCAGTGAGTTGGGTTACAGGGTTTGTGGCAAAAACATTCAGTACTTC. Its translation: CASSELGYRVCGKNIQYF.

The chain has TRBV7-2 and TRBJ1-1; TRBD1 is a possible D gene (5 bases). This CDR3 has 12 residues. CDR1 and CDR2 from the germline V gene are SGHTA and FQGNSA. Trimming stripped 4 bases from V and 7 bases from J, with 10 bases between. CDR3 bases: TGTGCCAGCAGCTATACGACAGTTGAAGCTTTCTTT. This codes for CASSYTTVEAFF.

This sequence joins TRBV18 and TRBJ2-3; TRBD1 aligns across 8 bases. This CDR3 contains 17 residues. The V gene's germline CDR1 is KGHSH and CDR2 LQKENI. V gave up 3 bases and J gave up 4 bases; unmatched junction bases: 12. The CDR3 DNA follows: TGTGCCAGCTCACCTAATAAGGGACAGGCGGAGGCAGATACGCAGTATTTT. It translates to CASSPNKGQAEADTQYF.

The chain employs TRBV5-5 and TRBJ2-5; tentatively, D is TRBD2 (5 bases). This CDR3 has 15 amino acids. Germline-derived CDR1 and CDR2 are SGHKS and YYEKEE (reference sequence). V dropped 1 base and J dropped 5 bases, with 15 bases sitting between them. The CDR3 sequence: CASSLIVLAGETQYF. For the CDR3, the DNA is TGTGCCAGCAGCTTGATCGTGCTAGCAGGCGAGACCCAGTACTTC. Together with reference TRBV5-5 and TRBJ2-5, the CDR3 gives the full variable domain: DAGVTQSPTHLIKTRGQQVTLRCSPISGHKSVSWYQQVLGQGPQFIFQYYEKEERGRGNFPDRFSARQFPNYSSELNVNALLLGDSALYLCASSLIVLAGETQYFGPGTRLLVL.

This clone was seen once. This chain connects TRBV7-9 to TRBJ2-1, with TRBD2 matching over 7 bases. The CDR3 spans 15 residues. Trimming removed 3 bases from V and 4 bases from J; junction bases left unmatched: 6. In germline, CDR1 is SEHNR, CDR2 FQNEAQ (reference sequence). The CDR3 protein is CASSFGGTKYNEQFF. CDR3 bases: TGTGCCAGCAGCTTTGGCGGGACTAAATACAATGAGCAGTTCTTC.

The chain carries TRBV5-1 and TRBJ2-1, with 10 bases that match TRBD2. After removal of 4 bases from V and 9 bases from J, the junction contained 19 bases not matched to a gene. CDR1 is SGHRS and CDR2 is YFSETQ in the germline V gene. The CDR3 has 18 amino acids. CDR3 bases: TGCGCCAGCAGCCCTTCCCCGAACCACAGCGGGAGGGCCACTGAGCAGTTCTTC. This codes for CASSPSPNHSGRATEQFF. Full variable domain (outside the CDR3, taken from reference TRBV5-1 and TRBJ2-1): KAGVTQTPRYLIKTRGQQVTLSCSPISGHRSVSWYQQTPGQGLQFLFEYFSETQRNKGNFPGRFSGRQFSNSRSEMNVSTLELGDSALYLCASSPSPNHSGRATEQFFGPGTRLTVL.

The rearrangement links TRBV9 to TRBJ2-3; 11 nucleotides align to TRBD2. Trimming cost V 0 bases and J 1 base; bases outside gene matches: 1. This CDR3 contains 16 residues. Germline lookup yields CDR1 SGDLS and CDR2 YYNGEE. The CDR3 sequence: CASSVVAGGGTDTQYF. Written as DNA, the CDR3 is TGTGCCAGCAGCGTAGTAGCGGGAGGGGGCACAGATACGCAGTATTTT.

In DNA form, the CDR3 reads TGTGCCAGCAGTCCCCCGACTAGCGTTTACGAGCAGTACTTC. Protein product: CASSPPTSVYEQYF. The chain couples TRBV6-2 or TRBV6-3 to TRBJ2-7; the match to TRBD2 covers 8 bases. The CDR3 totals 14 residues. Trimming at V came to 5 bases and at J to 4 bases, leaving 7 bases not matched to a gene. Germline CDR1 MNHEY, CDR2 SVGEGT.

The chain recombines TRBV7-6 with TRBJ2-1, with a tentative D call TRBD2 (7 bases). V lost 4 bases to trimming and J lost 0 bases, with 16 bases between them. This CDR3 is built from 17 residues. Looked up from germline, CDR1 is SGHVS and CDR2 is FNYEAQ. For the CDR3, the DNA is TGTGCCAGCAGCTCAACCGTAGGGGGGGGCTCCTACAATGAGCAGTTCTTC. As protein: CASSSTVGGGSYNEQFF.